The sequence of this T cell receptor (beta chain) was determined in a study of regulatory T cells in long-lasting Graves disease (dated by TCRdb to the early 2020s). With respect to the entire study: Antithyroid drugs had been taken for less than 3 months by newly diagnosed Graves' disease patients. Persistent Graves' disease patients were compared with newly diagnosed Graves' disease patients by peripheral blood TCR sequencing and RNA sequencing. A total of 33 samples were covered by TCR sequencing, comprising some 13 persistent and some 20 newly diagnosed Graves' disease patients. The study was registered as a clinical trial and conducted in China. The investigation overall reported the following: Persistent disease showed preferential use of TRBV28, TRBJ1-2 and TRBJ2-5, whereas newly diagnosed disease favored TRBV20-1 and TRBJ2-1. Because the primary lesion, thyroid tissue, could not be accessed, the study looked at peripheral blood alone. Persistent Graves' disease patients showed lower TCR Shannon entropy and fewer highly expanded clones than newly diagnosed patients, suggesting clonal expansion. Patients with persistent disease shared more public clonotypes (about 2,700) than newly diagnosed patients did (more than 900). As a limitation, the authors acknowledged that the small sample size may reduce accuracy. Sequencing and analysis were limited to the TCR beta chain.

About this clonotype itself: No antigen is known for it. Base qualities are missing; no much larger clone stands one base away.

The junction carries 15 bases between V and J, which are trimmed by 2 bases and 8 bases respectively. In the germline V gene, CDR1 corresponds to SGHDN and CDR2 to FVKESK. The CDR3 runs 14 residues from the cysteine to the phenylalanine. Just the 42-base CDR3 DNA is kept, in frame starting at base 1. Library prep was done by multiplex PCR. The sequencer was an Illumina HiSeq 4000. To build TCR beta libraries, CDR3 regions were amplified by Arm-PCR using iRepertoire HTBI primers. Before sequencing, the PCR products went through gel purification. The study's own analysis went as follows. Across samples, 62 TRBV and 13 to 15 TRBJ segments were identified and used for gene usage analysis of CDR3 amino acid clonotypes. Filtered high-quality paired reads were merged into contigs using COPE and FqMerger. Contigs were aligned with BLAST to IMGT TRBV, TRBD and TRBJ reference genes, and CDR3 was defined per IMGT. Highly expanded clones were defined as clonotypes with a frequency above 0.1%. Repertoire diversity was measured by Shannon entropy, and V-J evenness by the Gini coefficient. A clonotype was considered public if more than one individual shared it. TCRdb redid the processing of the public reads, applying fastp at Q25 and MiXCR, and retained in-frame beta chains. When rows share a CDR3 protein, they turn into one entry using the most common DNA and genes. V and J calls and clone size were set by TCRdb, not the authors. Across this sample there are about 400,000 distinct CDR3 sequences, with over 12% seen only once. Around 7.6% of the sample lies in the top ten.

The sample's time point label, in plain terms: newly diagnosed GD, antithyroid drugs for less than 3 months. For both TCR sequencing and RNA sequencing, RNA was extracted from PBMCs in TRIzol. The diagnosis of Graves' disease was made according to American Thyroid Association guidelines. Patients were recruited from an endocrinology department in Xi'an, China. From each patient, around 8.3 milliliters of peripheral blood was collected into an EDTA anticoagulant tube. Ficoll Paque Plus density gradient separation was used to isolate PBMCs, and no further T cell sorting was performed. An Agilent 2100 Bioanalyzer and agarose gel were used to assess RNA quality, and a NanoDrop 2000 was used to measure RNA concentration. The same sample was also used in a study of T cells in Graves' hyperthyroidism and ophthalmopathy. As that second paper reports: Stable Graves' hyperthyroidism was defined as the absence of progression to ophthalmopathy over 18 months of follow-up. Hyperthyroidism patients were newly diagnosed, with disease duration under 2 months, and aged 18 to 65 years. Any patient with an uncontrolled infection, another autoimmune disease, pregnancy or lactation was excluded. Diagnoses relied on clinical symptoms, serum thyroxine and TRAb, thyroid ultrasound and orbital computed tomography. For the first round of RT-PCR on the TCR CDR3, the HTBI primer set was used together with the Qiagen OneStep RT-PCR kit. Most expanded thyroid clonotypes (frequency above 0.001) were also detected in blood, a finding suggesting that blood repertoires may reflect thyroid immune responses. A model built on a 13 V-J signature distinguished ophthalmopathy from stable hyperthyroidism, reaching 87.88% sensitivity and under 84% specificity in cross-validation and 80%/75% in testing. In validation, the model predicted progression to ophthalmopathy with approximately 70% sensitivity and about 73% specificity, a median of about 6.7 months before onset. TCR V-J signatures able to tell the groups apart were searched for in a discovery cohort of about a hundred patients, of whom 40 to 45 had Graves' ophthalmopathy and roughly 58 had stable Graves' hyperthyroidism. Whether ophthalmopathy could be predicted prospectively was tested in an independent validation cohort made up of about 20 hyperthyroidism patients plus 17 patients who later progressed to ophthalmopathy. The roughly 94 discovery patients were randomly divided into training and test sets at a 7:3 ratio. The study also compared thyroid tissue and blood T-cell repertoires from about six Graves' hyperthyroidism patients. Following sampling, methimazole starting at 30 mg daily was given to hyperthyroidism patients, and high-dose intravenous methylprednisolone was given to ophthalmopathy patients. The libraries were constructed in a second round of multiplex PCR and then size-selected and purified. Sequencing of the libraries was done on an Illumina HiSeq2000 using paired-end 100 bp reads. SOAPnuke was used to process the raw data, throwing out any read that contained adapters or uncalled bases, had a mean Phred below 15, or lacked an exact constant-primer or identifier match. COPE v1.2.5 was used to merge high-quality paired reads, and clonotypes were defined as unique nucleotide sequences. MiTCR v1.1 was used to align clonotypes to the IMGT TRBV, TRBD and TRBJ reference segments. Analysis was restricted to V-J combinations with a frequency above 0.0001, which covered roughly 99% of repertoires. A TCS score was defined as the ratio of F50 (clonal expansion) to E x V (chaos), with BLOSUM62-based TCRdist applied between CDR3 peptides within each V-J. Welch's t-statistics and random forest reduced roughly 500 V-J features to under 15, which were used in a naive Bayes classifier (R e1071). Sample size was not statistically predetermined, and investigators were not blinded to group allocation. TCR Vbeta CDR3 sequencing of roughly 140 peripheral blood samples (over 40 ophthalmopathy, some 75 hyperthyroidism and roughly 17 progressor patients) is reported in the paper.

This TCR came from a woman in her thirties or forties with Graves disease. Donor details come from another sample of the same person, matched by shared clones. The sequenced sample was peripheral blood mononuclear cells (PBMCs), obtained at new diagnosis, from a patient treated with antithyroid drugs. Recombination connected TRBV14 to TRBJ1-2; the D gene identity is not certain. The encoded CDR3 is CASSQSRVTNGYTF. The nucleotide sequence is TGTGCCAGCAGCCAAAGTAGGGTGACTAACGGCTACACCTTC.